The present entry profiles one TCR beta chain with its context. Noted time point: newly diagnosed GD, antithyroid drugs for less than 3 months. PBMC RNA served as the TCR library source. Arm-PCR of CDR3 regions and iRepertoire HTBI primers were the basis on which TCR beta libraries were built. In TCRdb, the multiplex PCR reads were re-called with MiXCR into one record per CDR3 protein. The data contain about 420,000 distinct CDR3 sequences, less than 20% of them seen just once; the ten biggest clones take up 20% to 25%. This specimen comes from a study of regulatory T cells in long-lasting Graves disease. Study summary: Graves' patients, diagnosed recently, had received antithyroid drugs under 3 months.

J was trimmed by 1 base and V by 5 bases; bases with no gene match: 12. Germline-derived CDR1 and CDR2 are KGHSH and LQKENI. This CDR3 is 17 amino acids long. These data also featured in a second study, about T cells in Graves' hyperthyroidism and ophthalmopathy.

This chain joins TRBV18 and TRBJ2-5, with TRBD1 matching over 8 bases. The source was peripheral blood mononuclear cells (PBMCs), collected at new diagnosis, from a patient treated with antithyroid drugs. This receptor was obtained from a woman aged 18-29 years with Graves disease. The CDR3 DNA reads TGTGCCAGCTCAGCCCTGTCCGGACAGGGCATCCAAGAGACCCAGTACTTC. It encodes CASSALSGQGIQETQYF.